The entry below gives a single T cell receptor (beta chain) sequence along with its context. The data belong to a study of CD8 T cells in Susac syndrome. Sequencing of TCR beta was undertaken in CD8+ and CD4+ T cells derived from blood. Relapsing-remitting disease, either stable or active, was present in the treatment-naive patients who were the multiple sclerosis controls. Germline V lookup: CDR1 MDHEN, CDR2 SYDVKM. The CDR3 loop spans 14 amino acids. V was pared by 5 bases and J by 14 bases, with 22 bases between. Reverse transcription of roughly 0.45 to 1 ug RNA was performed with random hexamers. TCRdb recomputed calls from the immunoSEQ multiplex PCR reads with MiXCR, one row per CDR3 protein. The sample contains about 130,000 distinct CDR3 sequences, more than 80% of which appear only once.

Sequencing was done on a sample of CD8+ T cells from PBMCs. The TCR sequence derives from a human donor with multiple sclerosis. V gene TRBV28 combines with J gene TRBJ2-1; no reliable D call. The DNA of the CDR3 is TGTGCCAGCAGTCCAACCCTTCGCCGGGTCGTTGAGTTCTTC. As protein: CASSPTLRRVVEFF.